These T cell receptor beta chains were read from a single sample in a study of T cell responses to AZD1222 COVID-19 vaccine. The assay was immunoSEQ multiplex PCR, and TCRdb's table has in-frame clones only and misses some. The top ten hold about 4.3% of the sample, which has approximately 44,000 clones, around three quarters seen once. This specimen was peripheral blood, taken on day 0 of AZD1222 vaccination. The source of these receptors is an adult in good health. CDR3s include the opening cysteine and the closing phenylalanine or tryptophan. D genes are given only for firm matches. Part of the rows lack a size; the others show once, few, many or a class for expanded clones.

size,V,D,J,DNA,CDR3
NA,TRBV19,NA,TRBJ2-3,TGTGCCAGTCGGGACCTCCTAGCAGATACGCAGTATTTT,CASRDLLADTQYF
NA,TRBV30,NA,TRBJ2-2,TGTGCCTGGAAGGAGGGAGTAAGCACCGGGGAGCTGTTTTTT,CAWKEGVSTGELFF
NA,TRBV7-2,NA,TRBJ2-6,TGTGCCAGCAGCTTATTTTTTACTGGGGCCAACGTCCTGACTTTC,CASSLFFTGANVLTF
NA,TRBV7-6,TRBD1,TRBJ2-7,TGTGCCAGCAGCCTCACCGGGACAGGGTTCGACGAGCAGTACTTC,CASSLTGTGFDEQYF
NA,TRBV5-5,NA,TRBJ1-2,TGTGCCAGCAGCCCCACGGGGGCAGGGGAAATATTAAAACATGGCTACACCTTC,CASSPTGAGEILKHGYTF
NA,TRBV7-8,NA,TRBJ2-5,TGTGCCAGCAGCCGGGACGGGCAAGAGACCCAGTACTTC,CASSRDGQETQYF
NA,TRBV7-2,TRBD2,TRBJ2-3,TGTGCCAGCAGCCGGGAGCGGGGGCGCACAGATACGCAGTATTTT,CASSRERGRTDTQYF
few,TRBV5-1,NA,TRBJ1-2,TGCGCCAGCAGCCCTGGGGTAGGGGGCTATGGCTACACCTTC,CASSPGVGGYGYTF
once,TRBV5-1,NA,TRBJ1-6,TGCGCCAGCAGCTTGGCTGGGCCGAAGGAGAATTCACCCCTCCACTTT,CASSLAGPKENSPLHF
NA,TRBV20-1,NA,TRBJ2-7,TGCAGTGCTAGATTGAGCTACGAGCAGTACTTC,CSARLSYEQYF
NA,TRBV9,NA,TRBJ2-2,TGTGCCAGCAGTACCCGGGACTCATGGGACACCGGGGAGCTGTTTTTT,CASSTRDSWDTGELFF
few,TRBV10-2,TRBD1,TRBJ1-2,TGCGCCAGCAGTGAGTCGAGAAGGACAGGGAATGGCTACACCTTC,CASSESRRTGNGYTF
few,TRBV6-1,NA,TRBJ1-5,TGTGCCAGCAGTGAACAGAGGAGGCAGCCCCAGCATTTT,CASSEQRRQPQHF
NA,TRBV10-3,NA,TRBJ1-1,TGTGCCATCGGCAGCGGGAACACTGAAGCTTTCTTT,CAIGSGNTEAFF
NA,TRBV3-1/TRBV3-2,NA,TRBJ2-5,TGTGCCAGCAGCCAAGACCCTAGCTCGGAGACCCAGTACTTC,CASSQDPSSETQYF
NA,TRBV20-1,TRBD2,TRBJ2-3,TGCAGTGCTAGTATGGCGGGGGCAGATACGCAGTATTTT,CSASMAGADTQYF
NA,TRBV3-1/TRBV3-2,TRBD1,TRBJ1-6,TGTGCCAGCAGCCAACCAGGACAGGGAGATTCACCCCTCCACTTT,CASSQPGQGDSPLHF
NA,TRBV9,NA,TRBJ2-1,TGTGCCAGCAGCCCAGCGAGTTCCTACAATGAGCAGTTCTTC,CASSPASSYNEQFF
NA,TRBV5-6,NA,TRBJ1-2,TGTGCCAGCAGCTTGCAGGGTTATGGCTACACCTTC,CASSLQGYGYTF